The rows below give T cell receptor beta chains drawn from one sample of a study of radiation and T cells in renal cell carcinoma. The protocol was immunoSEQ multiplex PCR, while the TCRdb copy is restricted to in-frame clones and leaves out a portion. The sample records approximately 18,000 clones, 50% to 65% being singletons. The sequenced sample was tumor tissue, obtained from a patient whose treatment included radiotherapy and nephrectomy. These receptors originate from a woman aged 70-85 years with renal cell carcinoma. Both conserved end residues are part of each CDR3. D genes are given only for firm matches. Only some rows state a clone size, as once, few, many or a class for expanded clones.

size: NA
J: TRBJ2-7
V: TRBV10-3
D: NA
CDR3: CAISEVNRVYEQYF
DNA: TGTGCCATCAGTGAGGTTAACAGGGTCTACGAGCAGTACTTC

size: NA
J: TRBJ2-1
V: TRBV7-2
D: TRBD2
CDR3: CASSLARTSGHEQFF
DNA: TGTGCCAGCAGCTTAGCGAGGACTAGCGGTCATGAGCAGTTCTTC

size: once
J: TRBJ2-7
V: TRBV2
D: TRBD1
CDR3: CASNRGTYEQYF
DNA: TGTGCCAGCAACAGGGGGACCTACGAGCAGTACTTC

size: NA
J: TRBJ1-2
V: TRBV7-2
D: NA
CDR3: CASSLVAGANYGYTF
DNA: TGTGCCAGCAGCTTGGTGGCAGGGGCTAACTATGGCTACACCTTC

size: few
J: TRBJ2-1
V: TRBV4-3
D: TRBD2
CDR3: CASSPRLAHNEQFF
DNA: TGCGCCAGCAGCCCTCGACTAGCCCACAATGAGCAGTTCTTC

size: NA
J: TRBJ2-7
V: TRBV12-5
D: TRBD1
CDR3: CASGPGQGGHEQYF
DNA: TGTGCTAGTGGTCCGGGACAGGGCGGGCACGAGCAGTACTTC

size: NA
J: TRBJ2-5
V: TRBV5-1
D: TRBD1
CDR3: CASSRRDRETQYF
DNA: TGCGCCAGCAGCAGACGGGACAGGGAGACCCAGTACTTC

size: few
J: TRBJ2-2
V: TRBV6-4
D: NA
CDR3: CASSVGGPNTGELFF
DNA: TGTGCCAGCAGTGTGGGGGGGCCCAACACCGGGGAGCTGTTTTTT

size: NA
J: TRBJ2-5
V: TRBV14
D: NA
CDR3: CASSVYSFYQETQYF
DNA: TGTGCCAGCAGCGTCTACTCGTTTTACCAAGAGACCCAGTACTTC

size: medium-sized
J: TRBJ1-1
V: TRBV27
D: TRBD1
CDR3: CASSLTRGRGGRMNTEAFF
DNA: TGTGCCAGCAGTTTAACCAGGGGGCGAGGGGGCCGCATGAACACTGAAGCTTTCTTT

size: NA
J: TRBJ1-6
V: TRBV5-5
D: NA
CDR3: CASSPNGLYNSPLHF
DNA: TGTGCCAGCAGCCCGAACGGACTTTATAATTCACCCCTCCACTTT

size: NA
J: TRBJ1-6
V: TRBV6-5
D: NA
CDR3: CASSYNSPLHF
DNA: TGTGCCAGCAGTTATAATTCACCCCTCCACTTT

size: medium-sized
J: TRBJ1-4
V: TRBV4-2
D: NA
CDR3: CASSQDGGGEKLFF
DNA: TGTGCCAGCAGCCAAGATGGTGGGGGTGAAAAACTGTTTTTT

size: NA
J: TRBJ1-1
V: TRBV5-1
D: TRBD1
CDR3: CASSPTGTGLNTEAFF
DNA: TGCGCCAGCAGCCCCACCGGGACAGGCCTGAACACTGAAGCTTTCTTT

size: NA
J: TRBJ1-1
V: TRBV14
D: NA
CDR3: CASFLQGPTGDTEAFF
DNA: TGTGCCAGCTTCCTTCAGGGGCCCACTGGGGACACTGAAGCTTTCTTT

size: NA
J: TRBJ2-2
V: TRBV30
D: NA
CDR3: CAWRGGVETGELFF
DNA: TGTGCCTGGAGGGGGGGCGTAGAAACCGGGGAGCTGTTTTTT

size: few
J: TRBJ2-7
V: TRBV7-8
D: NA
CDR3: CATRKGGLGEQYF
DNA: TGTGCCACCCGGAAGGGGGGCCTTGGCGAGCAGTACTTC

size: few
J: TRBJ2-5
V: TRBV19
D: NA
CDR3: CASSLPGTVSTQYF
DNA: TGTGCCAGTAGTCTCCCCGGGACGGTATCGACCCAGTACTTC

size: NA
J: TRBJ2-1
V: TRBV29-1
D: TRBD2
CDR3: CSVEAASGGSMGQFF
DNA: TGCAGCGTTGAAGCGGCTAGCGGGGGGTCCATGGGTCAGTTCTTC

size: NA
J: TRBJ2-6
V: TRBV10-3
D: NA
CDR3: CAISAEPSGANVLTF
DNA: TGTGCCATCAGTGCGGAGCCATCTGGGGCCAACGTCCTGACTTTC

size: NA
J: TRBJ1-5
V: TRBV2
D: NA
CDR3: CASSDRQNRQPQHF
DNA: TGTGCCAGCAGTGACAGGCAGAATCGTCAGCCCCAGCATTTT

size: NA
J: TRBJ2-1
V: TRBV29-1
D: NA
CDR3: CSVDPEGLYNEQFF
DNA: TGCAGCGTTGATCCGGAGGGGCTATACAATGAGCAGTTCTTC

size: NA
J: TRBJ2-1
V: TRBV5-4
D: TRBD2
CDR3: CASSLVQRGGNEQFF
DNA: TGTGCCAGCAGCTTGGTTCAGCGGGGGGGCAATGAGCAGTTCTTC

size: NA
J: TRBJ1-2
V: TRBV6-6
D: TRBD1
CDR3: CASSSTSRGPNYGYTF
DNA: TGTGCCAGCAGTTCCACATCAAGGGGGCCTAACTATGGCTACACCTTC

size: NA
J: TRBJ2-3
V: TRBV7-2
D: NA
CDR3: CASSSGGERIDTQYF
DNA: TGTGCCAGCAGCTCGGGGGGCGAGAGGATAGATACGCAGTATTTT

size: NA
J: TRBJ1-1
V: TRBV6-6
D: NA
CDR3: CASSLMGDDAFF
DNA: TGTGCCAGCAGTTTGATGGGGGACGACGCTTTCTTT

size: few
J: TRBJ1-4
V: TRBV11-3
D: NA
CDR3: CARGRGNEKLFF
DNA: TGTGCCAGGGGGCGAGGGAATGAAAAACTGTTTTTT

size: NA
J: TRBJ1-1
V: TRBV6-5
D: NA
CDR3: CASSYHLNTEAFF
DNA: TGTGCCAGCAGTTACCACTTAAACACTGAAGCTTTCTTT

size: medium-sized
J: TRBJ2-7
V: TRBV2
D: NA
CDR3: CASRRDGNYEQYF
DNA: TGTGCCAGCCGCCGGGACGGAAACTACGAGCAGTACTTC

size: few
J: TRBJ1-1
V: TRBV4-3
D: NA
CDR3: CASSQDIGMAGYGTEAFF
DNA: TGCGCCAGCAGCCAAGATATAGGGATGGCAGGGTATGGTACTGAAGCTTTCTTT

size: NA
J: TRBJ2-3
V: TRBV14
D: TRBD2
CDR3: CASSQDRGGEDTQYF
DNA: TGCGCCAGCAGCCAAGATCGGGGGGGCGAAGATACGCAGTATTTT

size: NA
J: TRBJ1-2
V: TRBV6-6
D: NA
CDR3: CASSRQSNYGYTF
DNA: TGTGCCAGCAGCAGACAGTCTAACTATGGCTACACCTTC

size: medium-sized
J: TRBJ2-1
V: TRBV6-5
D: NA
CDR3: CASGLGDEQFF
DNA: TGTGCCAGCGGACTTGGCGATGAGCAGTTCTTC

size: NA
J: TRBJ1-2
V: TRBV6-4
D: TRBD1
CDR3: CARQGALLCGYTF
DNA: TGTGCCAGACAGGGGGCCCTCCTCTGTGGCTACACCTTC

size: NA
J: TRBJ2-7
V: TRBV28
D: TRBD2
CDR3: CASSSLAGSKYEQYF
DNA: TGTGCCAGCAGTAGTCTAGCGGGGTCGAAATACGAGCAGTACTTC

size: NA
J: TRBJ2-3
V: TRBV7-9
D: NA
CDR3: CASSHRLGSSTDTQYF
DNA: TGTGCCAGCAGCCACCGCTTGGGATCTAGCACAGATACGCAGTATTTT

size: few
J: TRBJ1-1
V: TRBV30
D: NA
CDR3: CAWSVKGNTEAFF
DNA: TGTGCCTGGAGTGTTAAAGGAAACACTGAAGCTTTCTTT

size: few
J: TRBJ1-2
V: TRBV29-1
D: TRBD1
CDR3: CSVWDSNGYTF
DNA: TGCAGCGTTTGGGACAGTAATGGCTACACCTTC

size: NA
J: TRBJ2-5
V: TRBV9
D: NA
CDR3: CASSVGSWETQYF
DNA: TGTGCCAGCAGCGTAGGTAGTTGGGAGACCCAGTACTTC

size: NA
J: TRBJ1-4
V: TRBV5-4
D: NA
CDR3: CASSLQGPRGEKLFF
DNA: TGTGCCAGCAGCTTGCAGGGGCCAAGGGGTGAAAAACTGTTTTTT

size: NA
J: TRBJ1-1
V: TRBV19
D: TRBD1
CDR3: CASTTTGLNTEAFF
DNA: TGTGCCAGTACCACGACAGGGCTGAACACTGAAGCTTTCTTT

size: NA
J: TRBJ2-3
V: TRBV7-9
D: NA
CDR3: CASSLATGQRDTQYF
DNA: TGTGCCAGCAGCTTAGCGACGGGGCAGCGGGATACGCAGTATTTT

size: NA
J: TRBJ2-4
V: TRBV28
D: NA
CDR3: CASSLTGLAKNIQYF
DNA: TGTGCCAGCAGTTTAACAGGGTTAGCCAAAAACATTCAGTACTTC

size: NA
J: TRBJ2-3
V: TRBV4-3
D: TRBD2
CDR3: CASSQDSSGGAGDTQYF
DNA: TGCGCCAGCAGCCAAGATTCCAGCGGGGGGGCTGGAGATACGCAGTATTTT

size: NA
J: TRBJ2-2
V: TRBV14
D: TRBD1
CDR3: CASSQVQGGRTGELFF
DNA: TGTGCCAGCAGCCAAGTACAAGGGGGCCGCACCGGGGAGCTGTTTTTT

size: NA
J: TRBJ1-6
V: TRBV11-3
D: TRBD1
CDR3: CASSSDRPRRGSPLHF
DNA: TGTGCCAGCAGCTCGGACAGGCCCAGACGTGGTTCACCCCTCCACTTT